What follows describes a single T cell receptor (beta chain). V shed 5 bases and J 5 bases; nucleotides not matched to a gene: 4. Per the germline V gene, CDR1 is SEHNR and CDR2 is FQNEAQ (reference sequence). The CDR3 has 15 amino acids. The data were obtained in a study of blood T cell repertoires in COVID-19. As for the study in general: The cDNA or gDNA used as material had been derived from T cells, B-cell-depleted T cells, or PBMCs.

Sequenced by immunoSEQ multiplex PCR; TCRdb stores in-frame clones only, minus some. The sample holds 40,000 or so clones, around 81% seen once. Sequences were obtained from peripheral blood. This clonotype was obtained from a man between 50 and 59 years old with active COVID-19. This rearrangement joins TRBV7-9 to TRBJ2-1, with 12 bases that match TRBD2. The CDR3 DNA reads TGTGCCAGCAGCCCGAGACTAGCGGGGGACAATGAGCAGTTCTTC. Its protein product is CASSPRLAGDNEQFF.